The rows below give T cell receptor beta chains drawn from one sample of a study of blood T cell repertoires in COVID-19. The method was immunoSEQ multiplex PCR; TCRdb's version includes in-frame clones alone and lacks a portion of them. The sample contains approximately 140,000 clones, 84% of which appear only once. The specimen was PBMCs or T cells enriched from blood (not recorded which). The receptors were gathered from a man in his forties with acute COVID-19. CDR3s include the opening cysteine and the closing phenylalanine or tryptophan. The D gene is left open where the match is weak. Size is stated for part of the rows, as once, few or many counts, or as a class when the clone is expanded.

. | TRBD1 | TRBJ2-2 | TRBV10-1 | TGCGCCAGCAGTGAAATAGGGGGCAACGGGGAGCTGTTTTTT | CASSEIGGNGELFF
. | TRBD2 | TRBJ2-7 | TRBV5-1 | TGCGCCAGCAGCTTTAGCGGGCCGAACTACGAGCAGTACTTC | CASSFSGPNYEQYF
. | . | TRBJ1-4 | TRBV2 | TGTGCCAGCAGTTGGCAGGGTGAGGATGAAAAACTGTTTTTT | CASSWQGEDEKLFF
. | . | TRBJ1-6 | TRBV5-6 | TGTGCCAGCAGCTCGTGGGACACTTCACCCCTCCACTTT | CASSSWDTSPLHF
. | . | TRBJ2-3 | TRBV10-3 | TGTGCCATCAGTGAGCCCTTGGAGGTCACAGATACGCAGTATTTT | CAISEPLEVTDTQYF
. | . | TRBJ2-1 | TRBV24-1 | TGTGCCACCAGTGATCTAGCCATAAGGGATGAGCAGTTCTTC | CATSDLAIRDEQFF
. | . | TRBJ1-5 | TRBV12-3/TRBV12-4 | TGTGCCAGCAGTTTGACTTCCAATCAGCCCCAGCATTTT | CASSLTSNQPQHF
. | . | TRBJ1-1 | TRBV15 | TGTGCCACCAGCCCCCGCGGGAACACTGAAGCTTTCTTT | CATSPRGNTEAFF
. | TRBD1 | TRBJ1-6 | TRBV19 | TGTGCCAGTAGTAAACGTATGGGACAGAATTCACCCCTCCACTTT | CASSKRMGQNSPLHF
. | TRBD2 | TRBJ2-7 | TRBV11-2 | TGTGCCAGCAGCTTAGATATCGCGGGAGTATCCTACGAGCAGTACTTC | CASSLDIAGVSYEQYF
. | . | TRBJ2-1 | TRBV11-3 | TGTGCCAGCAGCTTAGAAAACCGGGACTCAACATTTCCCCTTCGCAATGAGCAGTTCTTC | CASSLENRDSTFPLRNEQFF
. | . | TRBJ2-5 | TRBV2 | TGTGCCAGCAGGCCAACCCGGTCGGGTGAGACCCAGTACTTC | CASRPTRSGETQYF
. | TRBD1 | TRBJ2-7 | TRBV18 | TGTGCCAGCTCCTCGGACAGGGGAGGACACGAGCAGTACTTC | CASSSDRGGHEQYF
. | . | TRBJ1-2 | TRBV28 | TGTGCCAGCCCGCAGGGAGGGAACACCTTC | CASPQGGNTF
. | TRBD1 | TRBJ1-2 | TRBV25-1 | TGTGCCAGCAGCAAAGGTGGGACAGGGGGCTATGGCTACACCTTC | CASSKGGTGGYGYTF
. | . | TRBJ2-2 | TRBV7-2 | TGTGCCAGCAGCTTATGGGGGCAAATCGGGGAGCTGTTTTTT | CASSLWGQIGELFF
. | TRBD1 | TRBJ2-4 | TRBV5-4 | TGTGCCAGCAGCCTACAGGGGAGTCAAAACATTCAGTACTTC | CASSLQGSQNIQYF
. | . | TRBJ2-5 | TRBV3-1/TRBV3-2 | TGTGCCAGCAGCTGGCGGGACGGTACACAAGAGACCCAGTACTTC | CASSWRDGTQETQYF
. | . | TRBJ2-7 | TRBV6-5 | TGTGCCAGCAGTTACTCGAGAGGCTCTCTGAACTTC | CASSYSRGSLNF
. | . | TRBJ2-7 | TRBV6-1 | TGTGCCAGCAGTGAAGGCGCCTACGAGCAGTACTTC | CASSEGAYEQYF
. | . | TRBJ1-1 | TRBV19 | TGTGCCAGTAGTGCATACCGGACAGCCTTGAACACTGAAGCTTTCTTT | CASSAYRTALNTEAFF
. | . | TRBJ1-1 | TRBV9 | TGTGCCAGCAGCGTAGGGACCAGGGGCCTGAACACTGAAGCTTTCTTT | CASSVGTRGLNTEAFF
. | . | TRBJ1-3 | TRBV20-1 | TGCGCAGGGCGTTCTGGAAACACCATATATTTT | CAGRSGNTIYF
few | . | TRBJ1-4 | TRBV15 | TGTGCCACCAGCAGAACGGGGGAGCGGAGGGAAAAACTGTTTTTT | CATSRTGERREKLFF
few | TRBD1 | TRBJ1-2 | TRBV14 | TGTGCCAGCAGCCCGCGGGACAGGGCCCCTTATGGCTACACCTTC | CASSPRDRAPYGYTF
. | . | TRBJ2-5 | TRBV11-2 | TGTGCCAGCAGCCCCGCATTGGGGAGCCACCAAGAGACCCAGTACTTC | CASSPALGSHQETQYF
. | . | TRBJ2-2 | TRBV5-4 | TGTGCCAGCAGCTTGGACAGAAACACCGGGGAGCTGTTTTTT | CASSLDRNTGELFF
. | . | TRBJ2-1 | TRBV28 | TGTGCCAGCAGTCCCGGGATCTCCGGCTCCTACAATGAGCAGTTCTTC | CASSPGISGSYNEQFF
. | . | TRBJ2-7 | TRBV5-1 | TGCGCCAGCAGCTCGAGGATCGCGGGCAGAGGCCACGAGCAGTACTTC | CASSSRIAGRGHEQYF
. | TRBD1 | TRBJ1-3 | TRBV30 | TGTGCCCGGACAGGCTCTGGAAACACCATATATTTT | CARTGSGNTIYF
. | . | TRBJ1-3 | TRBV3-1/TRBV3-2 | TGTGCCAGCAGCCAAGATTTGCAGGGGACCATATATTTT | CASSQDLQGTIYF
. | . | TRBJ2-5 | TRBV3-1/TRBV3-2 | TGTGCCAGCAGCCAACGAGCGGGCCGGGAGACCCAGTACTTC | CASSQRAGRETQYF
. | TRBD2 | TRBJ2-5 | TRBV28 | TGTGCCAGCAGTTTTGGTAGCGGGGGGTTCCAAGAGACCCAGTACTTC | CASSFGSGGFQETQYF
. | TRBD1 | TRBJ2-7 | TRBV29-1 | TGCAGCGTTCCGACAGGGGGCGAGCAGTACTTC | CSVPTGGEQYF
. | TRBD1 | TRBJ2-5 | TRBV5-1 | TGCGCCAGCAGCCGTCCGGAGACAGGGGGCGAGACCCAGTACTTC | CASSRPETGGETQYF
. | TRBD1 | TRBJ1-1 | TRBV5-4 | TGTGCCAGCAGCTACCCGACAGGGGCCACCATCACTGAAGCTTTCTTT | CASSYPTGATITEAFF
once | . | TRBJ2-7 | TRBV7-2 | TGTGCCAGCAGCCCAGACTACGAGCAGTACTTC | CASSPDYEQYF
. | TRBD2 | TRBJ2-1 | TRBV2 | TGTGCCAGCAGCCCCCGGCGGGGGAACAACAATGAGCAGTTCTTC | CASSPRRGNNNEQFF
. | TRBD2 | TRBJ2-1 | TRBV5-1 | TGCGCCAGCAGCTTGGCTAGCGGGGGGCCACATGAGCAGTTCTTC | CASSLASGGPHEQFF
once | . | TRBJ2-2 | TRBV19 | TGTGCCAGTAGACAAGGAGGACGTTGGAACACCGGGGAGCTGTTTTTT | CASRQGGRWNTGELFF
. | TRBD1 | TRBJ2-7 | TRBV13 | TGTGCCAGCAGCCGGGACAGGGGGCTTTACGAGCAGTACTTC | CASSRDRGLYEQYF
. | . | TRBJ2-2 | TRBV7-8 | TGTGCCAGCATCCAAACCCTGGGGGCAGATTTAGGCACCGGGGAGCTGTTTTTT | CASIQTLGADLGTGELFF
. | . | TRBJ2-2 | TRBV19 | TGTGCCAGTAGTATAGGTGGGAGCCACGGGGAGCTGTTTTTT | CASSIGGSHGELFF
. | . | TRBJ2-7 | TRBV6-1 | TGTGCCAGCAGTGAAGGTATGGAGGCCTACGAGCAGTACTTC | CASSEGMEAYEQYF
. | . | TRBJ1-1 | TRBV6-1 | TGTGCCAGCAGTGAAGGGGCTGCTGAACAAACTGAAGCTTTCTTT | CASSEGAAEQTEAFF
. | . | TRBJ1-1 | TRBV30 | TGTGCCTGGAGTGTTACAGGGAGAGTGGACACTGAAGCTTTCTTT | CAWSVTGRVDTEAFF
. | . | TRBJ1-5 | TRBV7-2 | TGTGCCAGCAGCTTAGAGCAGGGGATGCAGCCCCAGCATTTT | CASSLEQGMQPQHF
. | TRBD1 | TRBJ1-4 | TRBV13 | TGTGCCAGCAGCATTACAGGGGAGACAACTAATGAAAAACTGTTTTTT | CASSITGETTNEKLFF
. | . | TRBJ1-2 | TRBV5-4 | TGTGCCAGCACCTACGACAACCTCTATGGCTACACCTTC | CASTYDNLYGYTF
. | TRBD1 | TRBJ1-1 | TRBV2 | TGTGCCAGCAGTGAAGGAGGGGGCAACACTGAAGCTTTCTTT | CASSEGGGNTEAFF
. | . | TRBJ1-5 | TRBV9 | TGTGCCAGCAGCGTATCGCCAGATCAGCCCCAGCATTTT | CASSVSPDQPQHF
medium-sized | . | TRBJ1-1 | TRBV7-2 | TGTGCCAGCAGCTGGGGGGAGTACATGAACACTGAAGCTTTCTTT | CASSWGEYMNTEAFF
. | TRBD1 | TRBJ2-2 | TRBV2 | TGTGCCGGACAGGGTAGCGGGGAGCTGTTTTTT | CAGQGSGELFF
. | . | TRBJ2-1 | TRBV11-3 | TGTGCCAGCAGCAACATCCAGGGGCGCTTGGGCGGGAGATTTGGGAATGAGCAGTTCTTC | CASSNIQGRLGGRFGNEQFF
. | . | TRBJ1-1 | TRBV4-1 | TGCGCCAGCAGCCCGGGGGGCGCGGAGACTGAAGCTTTCTTT | CASSPGGAETEAFF
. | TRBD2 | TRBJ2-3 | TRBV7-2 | TGTGCCAGCTGGACTAGCGGGGGGCGGGATACGCAGTATTTT | CASWTSGGRDTQYF